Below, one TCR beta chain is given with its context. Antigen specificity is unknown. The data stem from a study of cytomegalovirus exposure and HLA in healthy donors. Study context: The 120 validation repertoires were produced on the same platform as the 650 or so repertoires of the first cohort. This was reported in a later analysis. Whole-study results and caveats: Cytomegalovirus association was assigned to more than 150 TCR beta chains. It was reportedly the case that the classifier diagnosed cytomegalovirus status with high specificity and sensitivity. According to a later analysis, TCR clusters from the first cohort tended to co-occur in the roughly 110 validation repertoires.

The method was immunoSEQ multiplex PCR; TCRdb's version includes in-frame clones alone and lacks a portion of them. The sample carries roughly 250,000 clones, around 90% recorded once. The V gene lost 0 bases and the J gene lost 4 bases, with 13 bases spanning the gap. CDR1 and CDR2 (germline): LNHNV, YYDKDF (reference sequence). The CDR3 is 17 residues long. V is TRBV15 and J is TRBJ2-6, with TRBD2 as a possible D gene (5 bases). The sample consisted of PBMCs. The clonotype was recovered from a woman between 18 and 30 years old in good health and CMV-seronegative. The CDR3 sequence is CATSRDHRGSGANVLTF. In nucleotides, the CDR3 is TGTGCCACCAGCAGAGATCATCGAGGGTCGGGGGCCAACGTCCTGACTTTC.